These 24 T cell receptor beta chains originate from one sample sequenced in a study of blood T cells in healthy people across ages. Primed by a sample-barcoded 5' primer and a J-beta primer mix, a second PCR proceeded for about 7 to 11 cycles. A single record per CDR3 protein comes from TCRdb applying MiXCR to the 5' RACE reads. In the table there are around 820,000 distinct CDR3 sequences, just under 25% of which are singletons. This sample was also put to use in a study of T cells of mothers and their children.

Material for sequencing was blood. The source is a boy aged 5-17 years in good health.

There are a few counts of this clonotype. The J gene is TRBJ2-5, the V gene TRBV5-1; 7 bases align to TRBD1. TRBJ2-7 explains the end of the DNA better; the J call may be wrong. The CDR3 runs 12 residues. Germline CDR1 is SGHRS and CDR2 is YFSETQ. In nucleotides, the CDR3 is TGCGCCAGCAGCTTTGACAGGGACGAGCAGTACTTC. As protein: CASSFDRDEQYF.

This chain uses TRBV12-3 or TRBV12-4 with TRBJ1-3; no definite D call. CDR3 size: 12 residues. The V and J ends lost 9 bases and 2 bases respectively, with 8 bases between them. CDR3 region: CASSGPGNTIYF. DNA of the CDR3: TGTGCCAGTAGCGGGCCTGGAAACACCATATATTTT.

The V and J genes are TRBV19 and TRBJ1-1, with 10 bases matching TRBD1. Germline loops: CDR1 LNHDA, CDR2 SQIVND (reference sequence). V was pared by 10 bases and J by 4 bases, with 6 bases of the junction left unmatched. This CDR3 has 13 amino acids. The CDR3 bases are TGTGCCACTTGGACAGGGGGGGGCACTGAAGCTTTCTTT. Its protein product is CATWTGGGTEAFF.

The chain links TRBV28 to TRBJ2-3; D call uncertain. This CDR3 comprises 15 residues. Germline CDR1 reads MDHEN; CDR2 reads SYDVKM. The V gene lost 3 bases and the J gene lost 3 bases, with 13 bases spanning the gap. The CDR3 DNA reads as TGTGCCAGCAGTTTGGTAAAGGGATGGACAGATACGCAGTATTTT. Its translation is CASSLVKGWTDTQYF.

This clonotype was detected a few times. This sequence joins TRBV10-3 and TRBJ2-5; tentatively, D is TRBD2 (6 bases). V was clipped by 3 bases and J by 14 bases, with 16 bases between them. The CDR3 runs to 12 residues. Per germline, CDR1 ENHRY and CDR2 SYGVKD. The CDR3 reads CAISDSGGLAYF. CDR3 nucleotide sequence: TGTGCCATCAGTGACAGTGGGGGGTTGGCTTACTTC.

This clonotype showed up just a few times. This rearrangement joins TRBV6-2 or TRBV6-3 to TRBJ1-1; 7 nucleotides line up with TRBD1. Germline V gives CDR1 MNHEY, CDR2 SVGEGT. This CDR3 spans 13 amino acids. The ends lost 6 bases at V and 7 bases at J; junction bases unmatched: 8. Written as DNA, the CDR3 is TGTGCCAGCAGACTTGGGACAGAGAGTGAAGCTTTCTTT. Protein: CASRLGTESEAFF.

The chain couples TRBV15 to TRBJ2-5, with D unclear. The J call may be incorrect, as the DNA end agrees better with TRBJ2-1. The CDR3 is 12 residues long. Looked up from germline, CDR1 is LNHNV and CDR2 is YYDKDF (reference sequence). The CDR3 loop is CATSREDDEQFF. The CDR3 DNA reads TGTGCCACCAGCAGAGAAGACGATGAGCAGTTCTTC.

In its sample, this clonotype was seen a few times. The chain recombines TRBV7-2 with TRBJ1-1; D not resolved. The V gene's germline CDR1 is SGHTA and CDR2 FQGNSA. The CDR3 length is 12 residues. V dropped 5 bases and J dropped 7 bases, with 11 bases sitting between them. CDR3 DNA sequence: TGTGCCAGCAGCCTTCCCAGCCTTGAAGCTTTCTTT. This sequence encodes CASSLPSLEAFF.

This clonotype came up a few times. CDR3 nucleotides: TGCGCCAGCAGCTTGGGGCTGGGACAGGTTGAGACCCAGTACTTC. Protein product: CASSLGLGQVETQYF. V gene TRBV5-1 combines with J gene TRBJ2-5; 8 bases align to TRBD1. The germline gives CDR1 SGHRS, CDR2 YFSETQ. V lost 0 bases, J lost 5 bases, and 6 bases stayed unmatched. The CDR3 is 15 amino acids. Full variable domain (missing parts from reference TRBV5-1 and TRBJ2-5): KAGVTQTPRYLIKTRGQQVTLSCSPISGHRSVSWYQQTPGQGLQFLFEYFSETQRNKGNFPGRFSGRQFSNSRSEMNVSTLELGDSALYLCASSLGLGQVETQYFGPGTRLLVL.

This clonotype was counted only a few times. V and J are TRBV2 and TRBJ2-6, with unresolved D. V dropped 8 bases and J dropped 0 bases, with 8 bases sitting between them. The CDR3 contains 14 residues. The germline V gene encodes CDR1 SNHLY and CDR2 FYNNEI. CDR3 nucleotides: TGTGCCAGCCTGAAGTTCTCTGGGGCCAACGTCCTGACTTTC. Protein: CASLKFSGANVLTF.

V gene TRBV7-9 combines with J gene TRBJ2-2, with 7 bases matching TRBD2. The germline V gene encodes CDR1 SEHNR and CDR2 FQNEAQ (reference sequence). The V gene end was trimmed by 4 bases and the J gene end by 2 bases; junction bases not matched to a gene: 7. The CDR3 covers 16 residues. As DNA, the CDR3 is TGTGCCAGCAGCTCCCCGGGAGGAGTAAACACCGGGGAGCTGTTTTTT. This gives the protein CASSSPGGVNTGELFF.

The chain employs TRBV4-2 and TRBJ2-1; 10 bases fit TRBD1. This CDR3 contains 15 residues. Germline trimming cut 5 bases from V and 4 bases from J; bases unmatched to any gene: 5. The V gene's germline CDR1 is LGHNA and CDR2 YNFKEQ. This CDR3 reads CASSARTGGYNEQFF. The CDR3, as DNA: TGTGCCAGCAGCGCCCGGACAGGGGGGTACAATGAGCAGTTCTTC.

This clonotype was detected a few times. The chain uses TRBV4-3 and TRBJ2-6; D call uncertain. The V gene's germline CDR1 is LGHNA and CDR2 YSLEER. The CDR3 spans 14 residues. Trimming took 0 bases from V and 4 from J, leaving 4 bases between them. The CDR3 reads CASSQEAGANVLTF. The CDR3 DNA reads as TGCGCCAGCAGCCAAGAAGCAGGGGCCAACGTCCTGACTTTC.

This clonotype was seen only a few times. The V call is TRBV12-3 or TRBV12-4, the J call TRBJ1-4, with TRBD1 identical over 10 bases. The CDR3 contains 18 residues. V lost 4 bases, J lost 6 bases, and 14 bases stayed unmatched. CDR3 nucleotide sequence: TGTGCCAGCAGTTCCCTGGGGGGACCCGGGACAGGGGATGAAAAACTGTTTTTT. Translating gives CASSSLGGPGTGDEKLFF.

The chain links TRBV6-1 to TRBJ2-5; TRBD1 matches 8 bases. The end of the DNA aligns better with TRBJ2-1, so the J call may be wrong. CDR3 length: 11 amino acids. Germline values: CDR1 MNHNS, CDR2 SASEGT. The CDR3 bases are TGTGCCAGCAGTGGGACAGGGGAGCAGTTCTTC. Its translation: CASSGTGEQFF.

The chain carries TRBV7-8 and TRBJ1-5; D is unresolved. Per germline, CDR1 SGHVS and CDR2 FQNEAQ. V lost 4 bases, J lost 1 base, and 5 bases lay in between. This CDR3 comprises 13 residues. The CDR3 spells CASSWRSNQPQHF. DNA of the CDR3: TGTGCCAGCAGCTGGAGAAGCAATCAGCCCCAGCATTTT. Using reference TRBV7-8 and TRBJ1-5 for the parts outside the CDR3, the full variable domain is GAGVSQSPRYKVAKRGQDVALRCDPISGHVSLFWYQQALGQGPEFLTYFQNEAQLDKSGLPSDRFFAERPEGSVSTLKIQRTQQEDSAVYLCASSWRSNQPQHFGDGTRLSIL.

This clonotype was observed once. This rearrangement joins TRBV20-1 to TRBJ2-1, with D possibly being TRBD1 or TRBD2 (5 bases each). The J call is uncertain, as TRBJ2-5 better fits the DNA end. Germline CDR1 and CDR2: DFQATT and SNEGSKA (reference sequence). This CDR3 is built from 12 residues. CDR3 sequence: CSARGRRETQYF. The CDR3 nucleotides are TGCAGTGCTAGGGGACGGCGGGAGACCCAGTACTTC.

The chain joins TRBV27 to TRBJ2-7; 10 nucleotides agree with TRBD1. V shed 3 bases, J shed 6 bases, and the junction held 5 bases outside the gene matches. CDR1 is MNHEY and CDR2 is SMNVEV in the germline V gene (reference sequence). The CDR3 is made up of 14 amino acids. The CDR3 coding sequence is TGTGCCAGCAGTTTTTATGGACAGGGGGGCGAGCAGTACTTC. Translating it yields CASSFYGQGGEQYF.

This clonotype has more than one count but fewer than ten. The V and J genes are TRBV15 and TRBJ1-4; D is unresolved. Trimming took off 3 bases at V and 5 bases at J, with 16 bases between the two ends. Germline CDR1 is LNHNV and CDR2 is YYDKDF (reference sequence). CDR3 size: 16 residues. This CDR3 reads CATSRSLQVENEKLFF. The CDR3, as DNA: TGTGCCACCAGCAGGTCCCTGCAAGTTGAGAATGAAAAACTGTTTTTT.

J is TRBJ1-1 and V is TRBV3-1, with D possibly matching TRBD1 (5 bases). V was pared by 3 bases and J by 5 bases, with 16 bases between. Germline V gives CDR1 LGHDT, CDR2 YNNKEL (reference sequence). The CDR3 has 15 residues. The CDR3 DNA is TGTGCCAGCAGCCACCAGGGTAAACCGGGGACTGAAGCTTTCTTT. This gives the protein CASSHQGKPGTEAFF.

This clonotype has more than one count but fewer than ten. The V gene is TRBV5-1, the J gene TRBJ2-5; TRBD1 agrees at 9 bases. The ends lost 0 bases at V and 5 bases at J; junction bases unmatched: 2. The CDR3 consists of 14 residues. CDR1 and CDR2 from the germline V gene are SGHRS and YFSETQ. The CDR3 sequence: CASSLDRGPETQYF. The CDR3 nucleotides read TGCGCCAGCAGCTTGGACAGGGGGCCGGAGACCCAGTACTTC.

This chain joins TRBV20-1 and TRBJ2-1; D not certain. Per the germline V gene, CDR1 is DFQATT and CDR2 is SNEGSKA (reference sequence). The CDR3 is 13 amino acids. Trimming stripped 2 bases from V and 5 bases from J, with 10 bases between. The CDR3 reads CSARSINDNEQFF. The CDR3 DNA sequence: TGCAGTGCTAGAAGTATTAATGACAATGAGCAGTTCTTC.

The sample holds a few counts of this clonotype. The V and J genes are TRBV29-1 and TRBJ2-5; no firm D call. The CDR3 has 12 residues. Germline CDR1 SQVTM, CDR2 ANQGSEA. V was clipped by 4 bases and J by 3 bases, with 9 bases between them. The CDR3 sequence: CSVGSREETQYF. CDR3 DNA sequence: TGCAGCGTTGGGTCAAGGGAAGAGACCCAGTACTTC.

A few counts support this clonotype. The DNA for the CDR3 is TGCAGTGCTACCTACGATACCGACAGGCACAATGAGCAGTTCTTC. Translation gives CSATYDTDRHNEQFF. V usage is TRBV20-1 and J usage is TRBJ2-5; a weak D match, TRBD1 (6 bases). The J call is uncertain, as TRBJ2-1 better fits the DNA end. The CDR3 runs to 15 residues. Germline-derived CDR1 and CDR2 are DFQATT and SNEGSKA (reference sequence).